The 31 T cell receptor beta chains reported below all come from one sample, sequenced in a study of cytomegalovirus exposure and HLA in healthy donors. This PCR relied on a set of 60 Vbeta primers and 13 Jbeta primers. The data were produced by immunoSEQ multiplex PCR, yet TCRdb's version contains in-frame clones alone and is incomplete. This sample has 120,000 to 150,000 clones, with more than 65% found just once. What was sequenced was PBMCs. These TCRs come from a woman younger than 45 in good health and CMV-seronegative.

The rearrangement joins TRBV4-2 to TRBJ2-1, with D perhaps TRBD2 (5 bases). The germline CDR1 and CDR2 sequences are LGHNA and YNFKEQ. V lost 0 bases and J 5 bases, leaving 8 bases between the germline ends. The CDR3 runs 14 residues. CDR3 bases: TGTGCCAGCAGCCAAGATTCGGGGAACAATGAGCAGTTCTTC. This sequence encodes CASSQDSGNNEQFF.

CDR3 bases: TGTGCCAGTACTTATAAAGGGGGCAATCAGCCCCAGCATTTT. This gives the protein CASTYKGGNQPQHF. This sequence joins TRBV19 and TRBJ1-5, with D possibly being TRBD1 (5 bases). The CDR3 loop spans 14 amino acids. Germline-derived CDR1 and CDR2 are LNHDA and SQIVND (reference sequence). V dropped 7 bases and J dropped 2 bases, with 12 bases sitting between them.

The chain recombines TRBV4-2 with TRBJ2-5; 11 bases fit TRBD2. From germline, CDR1 is LGHNA and CDR2 YNFKEQ. V was pared by 1 base and J by 5 bases, with 12 bases of the junction left unmatched. This CDR3 contains 18 residues. The CDR3: CASSQGSVAGGRKETQYF. In nucleotides, the CDR3 is TGTGCCAGCAGCCAAGGATCGGTAGCGGGGGGGCGGAAGGAGACCCAGTACTTC.

The genes are TRBV6-1 and TRBJ2-5, with D tentatively TRBD1 (7 bases). The last part of the DNA fits TRBJ2-7 better; the J call may be wrong. CDR3 length: 15 amino acids. Looked up from germline, CDR1 is MNHNS and CDR2 is SASEGT. Here the CDR3 DNA reads TGTGCCAGCAGTGAAGGGCAGGGGGGCTTCTACGAGCAGTACTTC. It codes for CASSEGQGGFYEQYF.

The V and J genes are TRBV19 and TRBJ1-5, with 8 bases lining up with TRBD1. V lost 4 bases to trimming and J lost 4 bases; unmatched junction nucleotides: 12. Germline CDR1 reads LNHDA; CDR2 reads SQIVND (reference sequence). The CDR3 runs 17 residues. In DNA form, the CDR3 reads TGTGCCAGTAGTAGGCAGGGGGCAGGTTTTGGGAATCAGCCCCAGCATTTT. Amino acid sequence: CASSRQGAGFGNQPQHF.

The CDR3, as DNA: TGTGCCAGCAGTGGGCCTGGGGCCACTGAAGCTTTCTTT. It translates to CASSGPGATEAFF. V gene TRBV2 combines with J gene TRBJ1-1; D is possibly TRBD1 (5 bases). The CDR3 loop spans 13 amino acids. Germline CDR1 and CDR2: SNHLY and FYNNEI. V dropped 4 bases and J dropped 4 bases, with 10 bases sitting between them.

V usage is TRBV29-1 and J usage is TRBJ2-7; TRBD1 might be the D (5 bases). V lost 1 base, J lost 3 bases, and 13 bases lay in between. Germline V gene sequence: CDR1 SQVTM, CDR2 ANQGSEA. CDR3 length: 14 residues. The CDR3 DNA reads TGCAGCGTTGAAGGGCTGGGGCTGAACTACGAGCAGTACTTC. It yields the protein CSVEGLGLNYEQYF.

The chain combines TRBV5-1 with TRBJ1-1, with 7 bases lining up with TRBD1. The CDR3 consists of 17 residues. Germline lookup yields CDR1 SGHRS and CDR2 YFSETQ. J lost 0 bases, V lost 1 base, and 9 bases had no gene match. The CDR3 nucleotides read TGCGCCAGCAGCTTGTGGGACAGTGCCCTCATGAACACTGAAGCTTTCTTT. This encodes CASSLWDSALMNTEAFF.

The chain employs TRBV10-3 and TRBJ1-5; no definite D call. Germline CDR1 ENHRY, CDR2 SYGVKD. Between the trimmed V and J ends, which lost 3 bases and 5 bases, there was a span of 11 bases. The CDR3 contains 14 residues. The CDR3 coding sequence is TGTGCCATCAGTGAATCACAGTACGATCAGCCCCAGCATTTT. The encoded protein is CAISESQYDQPQHF.

The chain recombines TRBV5-1 with TRBJ2-5, with D perhaps matching TRBD1 (7 bases). From germline, CDR1 is SGHRS and CDR2 YFSETQ. The germline V and J ends were trimmed by 1 base and 2 bases, with 15 bases remaining between them. The CDR3 spans 16 residues. CDR3 loop: CASSLSGGRGQETQYF. For the CDR3, the DNA is TGCGCCAGCAGCTTGTCCGGGGGCAGGGGGCAAGAGACCCAGTACTTC.

This clone has a handful of counts. The chain recombines TRBV5-1 with TRBJ2-2, with TRBD2 identical over 9 bases. The CDR3 length is 15 residues. The V segment lost 7 bases and the J segment 0 bases; nucleotides outside the gene matches: 4. Germline lookup yields CDR1 SGHRS and CDR2 YFSETQ. DNA for the CDR3: TGCGCCAGCGCGGCTAGCGGGGCGAACACCGGGGAGCTGTTTTTT. Translating it yields CASAASGANTGELFF.

This chain joins TRBV28 and TRBJ2-1, with 10 bases matching TRBD2. J was trimmed by 6 bases and V by 4 bases; bases with no gene match: 6. Germline CDR1 is MDHEN and CDR2 is SYDVKM. CDR3 length equals 15 residues. CDR3 in amino acids: CASSSPAGGLNEQFF. The DNA of the CDR3 is TGTGCCAGCAGTTCCCCAGCGGGAGGGCTCAATGAGCAGTTCTTC.

On this clone: This sample also contains other DNA sequences that code for the same CDR3. The chain couples TRBV11-2 to TRBJ2-5; D remains ambiguous. Between the trimmed V and J ends, which lost 4 bases and 2 bases, there was a span of 5 bases. CDR3 length equals 12 residues. Germline V CDR1 and CDR2: SGHAT, FQNNGV. CDR3 DNA: TGTGCCAGCAGCTCCCAGCAAGAGACCCAGTACTTC. It translates to CASSSQQETQYF.

The chain joins TRBV27 to TRBJ1-6, with D maybe TRBD1 (6 bases). Germline V gives CDR1 MNHEY, CDR2 SMNVEV (reference sequence). V was clipped by 6 bases and J by 2 bases, with 11 bases between them. The CDR3 runs to 15 residues. The CDR3 here is CASSSQGTYNSPLHF. In nucleotides, the CDR3 is TGTGCCAGCAGCTCCCAGGGGACCTATAATTCACCCCTCCACTTT.

The chain employs TRBV7-2 and TRBJ2-3; perhaps TRBD1 as D (6 bases). CDR3 length: 15 residues. Germline assignment: CDR1 SGHTA and CDR2 FQGNSA. With 5 bases removed from V and 0 bases from J, the gap between germline ends came to 12 bases. The CDR3, as DNA: TGTGCCAGCAGCGTGGGGGCAGATAGCACAGATACGCAGTATTTT. Amino acids: CASSVGADSTDTQYF.

This clone has more than one count but fewer than ten. Other nucleotide sequences from this sample produce the same CDR3. This sequence joins TRBV28 and TRBJ1-5, with D unclear. V was cut by 6 bases and J by 5 bases, with 8 bases left in between. This CDR3 is built from 12 residues. In germline, CDR1 is MDHEN, CDR2 SYDVKM. CDR3 sequence (DNA): TGTGCCAGCAGCTCCACAGATCAGCCCCAGCATTTT. Its protein is CASSSTDQPQHF.

The V call is TRBV27, the J call TRBJ2-3; D is possibly TRBD2 (7 bases). The CDR3 consists of 12 residues. V was trimmed by 5 bases and J by 6 bases, leaving 9 bases between them. CDR1 is MNHEY and CDR2 is SMNVEV in the germline V gene (reference sequence). The CDR3 is CASSEGGDTQYF. The DNA for the CDR3 is TGTGCCAGCAGTGAGGGGGGGGATACGCAGTATTTT.

J is TRBJ2-5 and V is TRBV6-1; 7 positions match TRBD1. CDR1 is MNHNS and CDR2 is SASEGT in the germline V gene. This CDR3 is 13 amino acids long. Losses at the gene ends were 6 bases for V and 2 bases for J; bases not matched to a gene: 3. CDR3 residues: CASSLQGQETQYF. Here the CDR3 DNA reads TGTGCCAGCAGCTTACAGGGGCAAGAGACCCAGTACTTC.

V gene TRBV21-1 combines with J gene TRBJ2-7; the table's D gene call, TRBD2, was not cross checked with the DNA. TRBV21-1 is recorded as a pseudogene. The CDR3 is 14 residues long. The CDR3: CASSLRGGAHEQYF. CDR3 sequence (DNA): TGTGCCAGCAGCTTGAGGGGGGGGGCCCACGAGCAGTACTTC.

In its sample, this clone was seen a few times. For the CDR3, the DNA is TGCGCCAGCAGCGGATCCGGGACTAGCGGGCAAGAGACCCAGTACTTC. Amino acids: CASSGSGTSGQETQYF. The gene calls are TRBV5-1 and TRBJ2-5, with 12 bases that match TRBD2. This CDR3 has 16 residues. The germline CDR1 and CDR2 sequences are SGHRS and YFSETQ. J gave up 2 bases and V 4 bases, and 6 bases lay outside the gene matches.

V is TRBV11-3 and J is TRBJ2-3; 8 nucleotides agree with TRBD1. There are 17 residues in the CDR3. Germline V CDR1 and CDR2: SGHNT, YENEEA. The junction had 10 bases not matched to a gene; V was cut back by 1 base and J by 4 bases. The CDR3 DNA is TGTGCCAGCAGCTTAGGAATCCGGACAGGGCAATCAGATACGCAGTATTTT. Protein product: CASSLGIRTGQSDTQYF.

V gene TRBV11-3 combines with J gene TRBJ2-3; D perhaps matches TRBD2 (5 bases). CDR3 size: 16 residues. Between the trimmed V and J ends, which lost 5 bases and 6 bases, there was a span of 21 bases. Germline V CDR1 and CDR2: SGHNT, YENEEA. CDR3 sequence (DNA): TGTGCCAGCAGCCTAGGTGGTGGGAGAGGATCCGATACGCAGTATTTT. As protein: CASSLGGGRGSDTQYF.

The gene calls are TRBV18 and TRBJ2-7, with D possibly being TRBD2 (6 bases). The CDR3 totals 12 residues. V lost 6 bases and J lost 4, with 10 bases in between. In germline, CDR1 is KGHSH, CDR2 LQKENI. CDR3 protein: CASSAAGYEQYF. The CDR3, as DNA: TGTGCCAGCTCCGCGGCGGGGTACGAGCAGTACTTC.

By share, this clone counts as medium-sized (0.01 to 0.1%). The V gene is TRBV28, the J gene TRBJ1-1, with no clear D. Per the germline V gene, CDR1 is MDHEN and CDR2 is SYDVKM. The CDR3 sequence is 13 residues long. V lost 2 bases and J 5 bases, leaving 9 bases between the germline ends. The CDR3 nucleotides are TGTGCCAGCAGTTTACGGACTCCAACTGAAGCTTTCTTT. Encoded protein: CASSLRTPTEAFF.

The CDR3 sequence: CASSPRTGHTTEAFF. The CDR3 DNA is TGTGCCAGCTCACCGAGAACGGGACACACCACTGAAGCTTTCTTT. This sequence joins TRBV18 and TRBJ1-1, with D perhaps matching TRBD1 (6 bases). Germline CDR1 reads KGHSH; CDR2 reads LQKENI. V was clipped by 3 bases and J by 4 bases, with 15 bases between them. The CDR3 runs 15 residues.

The chain carries TRBV19 and TRBJ1-6; D is perhaps TRBD1 (5 bases). Germline CDR1 reads LNHDA; CDR2 reads SQIVND (reference sequence). This CDR3 contains 13 residues. Trimming removed 2 bases at V and 7 bases at J, with 6 bases between. CDR3 bases: TGTGCCAGTAGTATATCAGGGAATTCACCCCTCCACTTT. It is translated as CASSISGNSPLHF.

This rearrangement joins TRBV28 to TRBJ2-1; TRBD2 aligns across 10 bases. Per the germline V gene, CDR1 is MDHEN and CDR2 is SYDVKM. This CDR3 spans 16 amino acids. Germline trimming cut 4 bases from V and 2 bases from J; bases unmatched to any gene: 5. The CDR3: CASSSLAGAPYNEQFF. CDR3 sequence (DNA): TGTGCCAGCAGTTCCCTAGCGGGGGCCCCCTACAATGAGCAGTTCTTC.

Comment on this clone: At one end the junction does not follow the germline gene, possibly because of a read error. V is TRBV7-7 and J is TRBJ2-5; 9 bases fit TRBD2. The CDR3 covers 15 residues. Germline values: CDR1 SSHAT, CDR2 FNYEAQ (reference sequence). CDR3 protein: CASRAAGGPGETQYF. The CDR3 coding sequence is TGTGCTAGCAGGGCGGCGGGAGGGCCGGGGGAGACCCAGTACTTC.

The chain carries TRBV30 and TRBJ1-1; no definite D call. Germline V CDR1 and CDR2: GTSNPN, SVGIG (reference sequence). With 0 bases removed from V and 5 bases from J, the gap between germline ends came to 19 bases. The CDR3 is 16 residues long. CDR3 DNA: TGTGCCTGGAGTGTACTAGGGTCGGGAGGACCGACTGAAGCTTTCTTT. It codes for CAWSVLGSGGPTEAFF.

The genes are TRBV5-1 and TRBJ2-5, with 7 bases fitting TRBD2. The germline V gene encodes CDR1 SGHRS and CDR2 YFSETQ. With V trimmed by 0 bases and J by 5 bases, 7 bases remained unmatched. CDR3 size: 15 residues. CDR3 DNA: TGCGCCAGCAGCTTGGCCCGCGGGAGCGGCGAGACCCAGTACTTC. Translation gives CASSLARGSGETQYF.

The chain uses TRBV28 and TRBJ2-7; D perhaps matches TRBD2 (7 bases). V lost 8 bases and J lost 3, with 11 bases in between. Germline CDR1 MDHEN, CDR2 SYDVKM. This CDR3 is 12 amino acids long. This CDR3 reads CASGGGLYEQYF. The CDR3 coding sequence is TGTGCCAGCGGGGGGGGGCTCTACGAGCAGTACTTC.